These 25 T cell receptor beta chains were all obtained from the same sample, sequenced in a study of cytotoxic CD8 clonotypes in ibrutinib-treated CLL. Data came from immunoSEQ multiplex PCR; TCRdb stores just in-frame clones and leaves some out. Of over 45,000 clones listed, roughly 58% were seen once; the top ten hold around 25%. The input for sequencing was PBMCs, taken at disease progression, from a patient treated with ibrutinib. These TCRs come from a human donor with chronic lymphocytic leukemia.

The chain joins TRBV27 to TRBJ1-2; D perhaps matches TRBD1 (6 bases). Trimming took off 5 bases at V and 1 base at J, with 17 bases between the two ends. This CDR3 has 16 residues. The V gene's germline CDR1 is MNHEY and CDR2 SMNVEV (reference sequence). The CDR3 loop is CASSVGGGWNNYGYTF. The CDR3 nucleotides are TGTGCCAGCAGTGTAGGAGGGGGATGGAATAACTATGGCTACACCTTC.

This clone was detected a few times. The chain couples TRBV28 to TRBJ2-7, with a weak D call TRBD1 (5 bases). The CDR3 is made up of 14 amino acids. The V gene lost 6 bases and the J gene lost 0 bases, with 12 bases spanning the gap. Germline CDR1 and CDR2: MDHEN and SYDVKM. The CDR3 nucleotides read TGTGCCAGCAGCTTCCTCCAGGGCTCCTACGAGCAGTACTTC. Translated: CASSFLQGSYEQYF.

On this clone: The sample contains more than one DNA sequence encoding this CDR3. The V call is TRBV4-1, the J call TRBJ2-3; weak D call: TRBD1 (5 bases). V was shortened by 4 bases and J by 2 bases, with 10 bases between the two germline ends. The V gene's germline CDR1 is MGHRA and CDR2 YSYEKL. CDR3 size: 14 residues. The DNA for the CDR3 is TGCGCCAGCAGCCTAGGACAACCCACAGATACGCAGTATTTT. It translates to CASSLGQPTDTQYF.

The CDR3 region is CASRTTVNVYGYTF. The CDR3 bases are TGTGCCAGCAGGACGACAGTGAATGTCTATGGCTACACCTTC. J is TRBJ1-2 and V is TRBV6-1, with D maybe TRBD1 (5 bases). Germline CDR1 MNHNS, CDR2 SASEGT. Trimming took 6 bases from V and 4 from J, leaving 15 bases between them. The CDR3 is 14 residues long.

The chain links TRBV7-2 to TRBJ1-5, with D possibly matching TRBD1 (6 bases). Trimming took off 8 bases at V and 7 bases at J, with 18 bases between the two ends. The CDR3 spans 14 residues. Germline CDR1 and CDR2: SGHTA and FQGNSA. The CDR3 reads CASGKEGGSQPQHF. CDR3 DNA: TGTGCCAGCGGCAAGGAGGGGGGTTCCCAGCCCCAGCATTTT.

This chain connects TRBV6-5 to TRBJ2-5; TRBD2 agrees at 12 bases. Near its end, the DNA agrees better with TRBJ2-7, so the J call may be wrong. Per germline, CDR1 MNHEY and CDR2 SVGAGI. The CDR3 is 15 amino acids. CDR3 sequence (DNA): TGTGCCAGCAGTCGATCTAGCGGGGGGGCTTACGAGCAGTACTTC. Encoded protein: CASSRSSGGAYEQYF.

This sequence joins TRBV6-1 and TRBJ2-7; tentative D call: TRBD2 (5 bases). This CDR3 comprises 14 residues. Trimming shortened V by 7 bases and J by 0 bases, and 13 bases separated the two germline ends. Germline V gene lookup returns CDR1 MNHNS and CDR2 SASEGT. The CDR3 protein is CASTLSGPSYEQYF. CDR3 nucleotide sequence: TGTGCCAGCACCTTAAGCGGCCCCTCCTACGAGCAGTACTTC.

The chain carries TRBV6-5 and TRBJ2-7, with 9 bases matching TRBD2. The trim removed 1 base at V and 6 bases at J, leaving 7 bases unmatched. The germline V gene has CDR1 MNHEY and CDR2 SVGAGI. This CDR3 spans 15 amino acids. In nucleotides, the CDR3 is TGTGCCAGCAGTTACTTACGTAGCGGGAGAGCCGAGCAGTACTTC. It codes for CASSYLRSGRAEQYF.

This clone was seen a handful of times. V and J are TRBV6-5 and TRBJ2-3; D is uncertain. The CDR3 totals 13 residues. V gave up 4 bases and J gave up 2 bases, with 7 bases separating them. Germline lookup yields CDR1 MNHEY and CDR2 SVGAGI. The chain's CDR3 is CASSSPNTDTQYF. The DNA for the CDR3 is TGTGCCAGCAGTTCCCCAAACACAGATACGCAGTATTTT.

This clone was recorded a few times. V gene TRBV6-5 combines with J gene TRBJ1-5, with TRBD1 matching over 7 bases. The trim removed 0 bases at V and 4 bases at J, leaving 6 bases unmatched. CDR3 length equals 16 residues. Germline V gives CDR1 MNHEY, CDR2 SVGAGI. CDR3 DNA: TGTGCCAGCAGTTACTCGGGACAGCTACCAAATCAGCCCCAGCATTTT. This gives the protein CASSYSGQLPNQPQHF.

The genes are TRBV2 and TRBJ2-2, with D possibly matching TRBD2 (5 bases). The V gene's germline CDR1 is SNHLY and CDR2 FYNNEI. The CDR3 loop spans 15 amino acids. The V gene lost 0 bases and the J gene lost 7 bases, with 12 bases spanning the gap. The CDR3 bases are TGTGCCAGCAGTGAAGCTCGGCTAGCTAACGGGGAGCTGTTTTTT. Its translation: CASSEARLANGELFF.

This rearrangement joins TRBV7-2 to TRBJ2-3, with no clear D. The CDR3 sequence is 14 residues long. The ends were cut back, 8 bases at V and 1 base at J, with 13 bases in the middle. Germline V lookup: CDR1 SGHTA, CDR2 FQGNSA. CDR3 bases: TGTGCCAGCCGCCCCGGGTTCGGCACAGATACGCAGTATTTT. Translation: CASRPGFGTDTQYF.

This sequence joins TRBV28 and TRBJ1-6; the D is unclear. The germline CDR1 and CDR2 sequences are MDHEN and SYDVKM. The CDR3 contains 14 residues. Trimming shortened V by 6 bases and J by 3 bases, and 9 bases separated the two germline ends. In DNA form, the CDR3 reads TGTGCCAGCAGGGGTAGCCACTATAATTCACCCCTCCACTTT. Protein: CASRGSHYNSPLHF.

The CDR3 DNA reads TGTGCCAGCAGCTCATCGAACGGGGCAGATACGCAGTATTTT. This encodes CASSSSNGADTQYF. The V and J genes are TRBV7-2 and TRBJ2-3, with D possibly being TRBD2 (5 bases). CDR1 is SGHTA, CDR2 FQGNSA, per germline. Trimming shortened V by 4 bases and J by 4 bases, and 12 bases separated the two germline ends. The CDR3 length is 14 residues.

The chain joins TRBV18 to TRBJ2-5; 8 positions match TRBD2. The germline gives CDR1 KGHSH, CDR2 LQKENI. J lost 0 bases, V lost 3 bases, and 6 bases had no gene match. This CDR3 has 16 amino acids. The CDR3 region is CASSPALAGYQETQYF. The CDR3, as DNA: TGTGCCAGCTCACCTGCGCTAGCGGGCTACCAAGAGACCCAGTACTTC.

CDR3 protein: CASSFSQGPYEQYF. In DNA form, the CDR3 reads TGTGCCAGCAGCTTTAGTCAGGGACCCTACGAGCAGTACTTC. The chain combines TRBV11-2 with TRBJ2-7; D may correspond to TRBD1 or TRBD2 (5 bases each). The CDR3 runs to 14 residues. V was clipped by 3 bases and J by 2 bases, with 11 bases between them. The V gene's germline CDR1 is SGHAT and CDR2 FQNNGV. The variable domain in full, with the rest retrieved from reference TRBV11-2 and TRBJ2-7, is EAGVAQSPRYKIIEKRQSVAFWCNPISGHATLYWYQQILGQGPKLLIQFQNNGVVDDSQLPKDRFSAERLKGVDSTLKIQPAKLEDSAVYLCASSFSQGPYEQYFGPGTRLTVT.

V usage is TRBV5-6 and J usage is TRBJ1-4; TRBD1 might be the D (6 bases). The V end was cut by 4 bases, the J end by 7 bases, with 11 bases between. The germline V gene has CDR1 SGHDT and CDR2 YYEEEE. This CDR3 spans 13 amino acids. CDR3 nucleotide sequence: TGTGCCAGCAGCCTGCAGGGGATTGAAAAACTGTTTTTT. Translating it yields CASSLQGIEKLFF.

The chain combines TRBV7-2 with TRBJ1-3, with 7 bases lining up with TRBD1. Trimming cost V 5 bases and J 3 bases; bases outside gene matches: 13. Germline-derived CDR1 and CDR2 are SGHTA and FQGNSA. The CDR3 contains 17 residues. DNA for the CDR3: TGTGCCAGCAGCCTCCAGCCGCAGGGGGTCGTTGGAAACACCATATATTTT. Protein: CASSLQPQGVVGNTIYF.

This clone was observed a handful of times. The chain recombines TRBV18 with TRBJ2-2; D unresolved. CDR1 is KGHSH and CDR2 is LQKENI in the germline V gene. The ends were cut back, 0 bases at V and 4 bases at J, with 9 bases in the middle. The CDR3 runs 15 residues. The CDR3 DNA reads TGTGCCAGCTCACCACCGGGCGACCCCACCGGGGAGCTGTTTTTT. This translates into CASSPPGDPTGELFF. The whole variable domain, remainder taken from reference TRBV18 and TRBJ2-2, is NAGVMQNPRHLVRRRGQEARLRCSPMKGHSHVYWYRQLPEEGLKFMVYLQKENIIDESGMPKERFSAEFPKEGPSILRIQQVVRGDSAAYFCASSPPGDPTGELFFGEGSRLTVL.

The gene calls are TRBV10-1 and TRBJ2-1, with 10 nucleotides matching TRBD1. V trimming: 2 bases; J trimming: 7 bases; junction bases outside the gene matches: 11. CDR1 is WNHNN, CDR2 SYGVQD, per germline (reference sequence). The CDR3 has 17 amino acids. This CDR3 reads CASSEPIDRGRFNEQFF. CDR3 DNA: TGCGCCAGCAGTGAGCCCATCGACAGGGGGCGCTTTAATGAGCAGTTCTTC.

As concerns this clone: Given a much more abundant clone one base away, this may be a read error. The chain has TRBV2 and TRBJ1-5; D gene ambiguous. The CDR3 runs 14 residues. From germline, CDR1 is SNHLY and CDR2 FYNNEI. CDR3 DNA sequence: TGTGCCAGCAGTTATAGTTGGAGCAATCGGCCCCAGCATTTT. This gives the protein CASSYSWSNRPQHF.

This clone was counted a few times. J is TRBJ2-5 and V is TRBV30; 8 nucleotides agree with TRBD2. Trimming cost V 0 bases and J 2 bases; bases outside gene matches: 5. Germline V gene sequence: CDR1 GTSNPN, CDR2 SVGIG (reference sequence). The CDR3 covers 15 residues. CDR3 nucleotides: TGTGCCTGGAGTGTCCCCTTAGCGGGGCAAGAGACCCAGTACTTC. Protein sequence: CAWSVPLAGQETQYF.

The chain links TRBV15 to TRBJ2-6; a weak D match, TRBD1 (5 bases). V dropped 0 bases and J dropped 0 bases, with 12 bases sitting between them. The CDR3 has 18 amino acids. The germline gives CDR1 LNHNV, CDR2 YYDKDF (reference sequence). The CDR3 protein is CATSRDPPDSSGANVLTF. CDR3 coding DNA: TGTGCCACCAGCAGAGATCCGCCAGACAGCTCTGGGGCCAACGTCCTGACTTTC. Variable domain in full (rest from reference TRBV15 and TRBJ2-6): DAMVIQNPRYQVTQFGKPVTLSCSQTLNHNVMYWYQQKSSQAPKLLFHYYDKDFNNEADTPDNFQSRRPNTSFCFLDIRSPGLGDTAMYLCATSRDPPDSSGANVLTFGAGSRLTVL.

The chain employs TRBV5-4 and TRBJ1-6, with D perhaps TRBD1 (6 bases). This CDR3 is 14 amino acids long. CDR1 and CDR2 from the germline V gene are SGHNT and YYREEE (reference sequence). V shed 4 bases and J shed 7 bases, with 12 bases lying between them. This CDR3 is CASSRDGQNSPLHF. As DNA, the CDR3 is TGTGCCAGCAGCCGGGACGGACAGAATTCACCCCTCCACTTT.

J is TRBJ2-7 and V is TRBV10-3; 9 nucleotides line up with TRBD1. The CDR3 has 14 amino acids. V shed 5 bases and J 6 bases; nucleotides not matched to a gene: 8. Germline lookup yields CDR1 ENHRY and CDR2 SYGVKD. DNA of the CDR3: TGTGCCATCAGTAGACAGGGGGGTATCGGCGAGCAGTACTTC. It specifies CAISRQGGIGEQYF.